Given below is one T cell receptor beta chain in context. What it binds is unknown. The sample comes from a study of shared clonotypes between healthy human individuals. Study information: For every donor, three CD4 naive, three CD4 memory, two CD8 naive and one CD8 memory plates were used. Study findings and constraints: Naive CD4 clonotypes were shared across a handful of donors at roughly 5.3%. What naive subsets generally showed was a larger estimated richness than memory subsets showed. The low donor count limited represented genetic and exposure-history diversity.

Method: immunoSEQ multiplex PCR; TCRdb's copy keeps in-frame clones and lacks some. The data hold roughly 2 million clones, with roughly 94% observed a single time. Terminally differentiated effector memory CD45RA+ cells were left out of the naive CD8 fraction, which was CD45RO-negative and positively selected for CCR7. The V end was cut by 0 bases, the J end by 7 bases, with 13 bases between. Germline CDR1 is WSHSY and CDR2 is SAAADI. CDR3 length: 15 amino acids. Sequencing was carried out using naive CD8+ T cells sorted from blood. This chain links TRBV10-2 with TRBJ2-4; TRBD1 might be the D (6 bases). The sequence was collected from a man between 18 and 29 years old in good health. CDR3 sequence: CASSESMYRANIQYF. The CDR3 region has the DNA TGCGCCAGCAGTGAGTCGATGTACAGGGCGAACATTCAGTACTTC.